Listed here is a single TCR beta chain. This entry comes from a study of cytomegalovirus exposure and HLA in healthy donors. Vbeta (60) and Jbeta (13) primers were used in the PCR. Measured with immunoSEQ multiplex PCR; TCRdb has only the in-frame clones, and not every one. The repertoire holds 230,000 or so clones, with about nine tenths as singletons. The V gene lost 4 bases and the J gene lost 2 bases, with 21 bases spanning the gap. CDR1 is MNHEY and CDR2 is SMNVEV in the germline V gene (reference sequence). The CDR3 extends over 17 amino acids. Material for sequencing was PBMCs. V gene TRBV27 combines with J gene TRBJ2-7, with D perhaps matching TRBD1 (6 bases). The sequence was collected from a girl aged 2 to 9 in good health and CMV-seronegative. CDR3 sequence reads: CASSSPYRTDNTYEQYF. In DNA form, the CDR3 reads TGTGCCAGCAGTTCCCCTTATAGGACAGATAATACCTACGAGCAGTACTTC.